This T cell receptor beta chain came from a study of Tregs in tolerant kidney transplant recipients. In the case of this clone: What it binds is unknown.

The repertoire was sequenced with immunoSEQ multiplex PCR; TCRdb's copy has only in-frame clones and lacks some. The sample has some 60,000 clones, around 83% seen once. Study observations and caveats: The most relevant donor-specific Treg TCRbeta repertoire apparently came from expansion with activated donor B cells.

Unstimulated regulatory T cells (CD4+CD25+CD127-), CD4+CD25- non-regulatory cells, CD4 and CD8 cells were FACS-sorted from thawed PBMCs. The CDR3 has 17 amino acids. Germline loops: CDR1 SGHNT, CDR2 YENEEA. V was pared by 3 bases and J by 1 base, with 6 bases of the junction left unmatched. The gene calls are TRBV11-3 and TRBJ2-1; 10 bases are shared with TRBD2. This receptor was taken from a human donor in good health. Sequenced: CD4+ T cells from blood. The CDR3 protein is CASSFASGRVSYNEQFF. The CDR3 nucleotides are TGTGCCAGCAGCTTTGCTAGCGGGAGAGTATCCTACAATGAGCAGTTCTTC.